The T cell receptor (beta chain) described here comes from a study of cytomegalovirus exposure and HLA in healthy donors. Trimming took 6 bases from V and 2 from J, leaving 13 bases between them. There are 14 residues in the CDR3. Germline CDR1 is SGHRS and CDR2 is YFSETQ. 13 Jbeta primers and 60 Vbeta primers were used for the PCR. Here immunoSEQ multiplex PCR was the method, and the copy in TCRdb shows in-frame clones only, minus some. The table records fewer than 250,000 clones, 81% of them present only once. This receptor was identified in a man between 18 and 35 years old in good health and CMV-seronegative. The sequencing sample was made of PBMCs. The V and J genes are TRBV5-1 and TRBJ2-3; weak D call: TRBD1 (6 bases). CDR3 protein: CASTLDSNTDTQYF. CDR3 nucleotide sequence: TGCGCCAGCACCCTGGACAGCAACACAGATACGCAGTATTTT.